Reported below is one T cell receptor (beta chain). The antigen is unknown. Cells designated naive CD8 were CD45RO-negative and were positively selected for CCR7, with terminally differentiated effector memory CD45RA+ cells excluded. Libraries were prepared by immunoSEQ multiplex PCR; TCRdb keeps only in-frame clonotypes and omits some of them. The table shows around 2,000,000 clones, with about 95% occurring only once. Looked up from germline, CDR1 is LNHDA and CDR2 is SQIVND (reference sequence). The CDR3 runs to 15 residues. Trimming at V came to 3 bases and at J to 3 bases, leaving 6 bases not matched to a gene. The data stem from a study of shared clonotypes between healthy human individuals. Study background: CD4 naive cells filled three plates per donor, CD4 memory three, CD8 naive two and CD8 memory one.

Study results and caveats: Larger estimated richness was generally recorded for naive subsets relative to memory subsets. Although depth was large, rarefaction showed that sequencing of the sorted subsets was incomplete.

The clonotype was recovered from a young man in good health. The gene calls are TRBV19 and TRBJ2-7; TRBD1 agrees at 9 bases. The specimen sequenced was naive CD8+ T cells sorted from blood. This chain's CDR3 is CASSMGQGLFYEQYF. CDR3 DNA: TGTGCCAGTAGTATGGGACAGGGACTATTCTACGAGCAGTACTTC.